These 27 T cell receptor beta chains were all obtained from the same sample, sequenced in a study of T cell responses to AZD1222 COVID-19 vaccine. Method: immunoSEQ multiplex PCR; TCRdb's copy keeps in-frame clones and lacks some. Among almost 95,000 clones listed, about 85% were seen once. The source material was peripheral blood, sampled 28 days after the second AZD1222 dose. These receptors originate from an adult who received the AZD1222 COVID-19 vaccine.

A few counts support this clone. The chain combines TRBV7-9 with TRBJ2-7, with a possible D match to TRBD2 (5 bases). Trimming shortened V by 5 bases and J by 6 bases, and 14 bases separated the two germline ends. CDR3 length: 13 residues. Germline V gene lookup returns CDR1 SEHNR and CDR2 FQNEAQ (reference sequence). CDR3: CASSPLSGGEQYF. The DNA for the CDR3 is TGTGCCAGCAGCCCCCTGTCCGGAGGCGAGCAGTACTTC.

This CDR3 is CASSPSTGVREAFF. The CDR3 bases are TGTGCCAGCAGCCCGTCGACAGGGGTTAGAGAAGCTTTCTTT. V and J are TRBV7-2 and TRBJ1-1, with 8 nucleotides matching TRBD1. V trimming: 5 bases; J trimming: 8 bases; junction bases outside the gene matches: 10. CDR1 is SGHTA and CDR2 is FQGNSA in the germline V gene. The CDR3 contains 14 residues.

This clone has just one count. V gene TRBV7-2 combines with J gene TRBJ2-1; TRBD1 or TRBD2 may be the D gene (5 bases each). V lost 7 bases and J 6 bases, leaving 22 bases between the germline ends. The CDR3 totals 16 residues. Germline assignment: CDR1 SGHTA and CDR2 FQGNSA. CDR3 in DNA: TGTGCCAGCACCTCACCGGGACCGCTCCCAAGCAATGAGCAGTTCTTC. Residues: CASTSPGPLPSNEQFF. The full variable domain, its missing parts supplied by reference TRBV7-2 and TRBJ2-1, is GAGVSQSPSNKVTEKGKDVELRCDPISGHTALYWYRQSLGQGLEFLIYFQGNSAPDKSGLPSDRFSAERTGGSVSTLTIQRTQQEDSAVYLCASTSPGPLPSNEQFFGPGTRLTVL.

This chain connects TRBV12-3 or TRBV12-4 to TRBJ2-2, with TRBD1 as a possible D gene (5 bases). V was cut by 3 bases and J by 7 bases, with 9 bases left in between. The CDR3 runs 13 residues. This chain's CDR3 is CASSFRGIGELFF. The DNA for the CDR3 is TGTGCCAGCAGTTTTAGGGGCATCGGGGAGCTGTTTTTT.

The table lists this clone with a count of one. V is TRBV30 and J is TRBJ2-7; 8 bases line up with TRBD1. Germline V gene lookup returns CDR1 GTSNPN and CDR2 SVGIG (reference sequence). CDR3 length: 14 amino acids. The V gene end was trimmed by 4 bases and the J gene end by 2 bases; junction bases not matched to a gene: 7. In nucleotides, the CDR3 is TGTGCCTGGACCCTTGGACAGGGCCCCTACGAGCAGTACTTC. Translation gives CAWTLGQGPYEQYF.

The J gene is TRBJ1-3, the V gene TRBV5-1, with unresolved D. Trimming pared 4 bases from V and 0 bases from J, leaving 11 bases between. This CDR3 region has 15 residues. Germline V CDR1 and CDR2: SGHRS, YFSETQ. The CDR3 DNA reads TGCGCCAGCAGCACCGGACGGAGCTCTGGAAACACCATATATTTT. Protein: CASSTGRSSGNTIYF.

The chain couples TRBV7-2 to TRBJ2-5; 7 bases map to TRBD1. CDR1 is SGHTA and CDR2 is FQGNSA in the germline V gene. V trimming: 4 bases; J trimming: 3 bases; junction bases outside the gene matches: 5. The CDR3 spans 14 residues. The CDR3 coding sequence is TGTGCCAGCAGCTCACAGGGGCTGGAAGAGACCCAGTACTTC. It specifies CASSSQGLEETQYF.

In regard to this clone: This specimen includes other DNA sequences encoding the same CDR3. The chain has TRBV10-3 and TRBJ1-4; TRBD1 matches at 10 bases. The germline CDR1 and CDR2 sequences are ENHRY and SYGVKD. The length of the CDR3 is 14 residues. With 6 bases clipped from V and 5 bases from J, the junction kept 3 bases outside the gene matches. The CDR3, as DNA: TGTGCCATCAGAGGGACAGGGGAAAATGAAAAACTGTTTTTT. This codes for CAIRGTGENEKLFF.

The V call is TRBV20-1, the J call TRBJ2-7; D may be TRBD2 (6 bases). Trimming removed 6 bases from V and 6 bases from J, with 12 bases in between. CDR1 is DFQATT, CDR2 SNEGSKA, per germline (reference sequence). This CDR3 has 11 amino acids. CDR3 sequence (DNA): TGCAGTGCCCTCAGGAGGGGCGAGCAGTACTTC. Protein product: CSALRRGEQYF.

The genes are TRBV27 and TRBJ2-3; D possibly corresponds to TRBD2 (6 bases). The V end was cut by 3 bases, the J end by 0 bases, with 13 bases between. Germline CDR1 MNHEY, CDR2 SMNVEV (reference sequence). The CDR3 contains 16 residues. The CDR3: CASSFSLGTSTDTQYF. DNA of the CDR3: TGTGCCAGCAGTTTCTCCCTCGGGACTAGCACAGATACGCAGTATTTT.

This sequence joins TRBV10-3 and TRBJ1-2, with D possibly TRBD1 on 5 matching bases. Trimming cost V 3 bases and J 8 bases, with 13 bases left between them. The CDR3 has 13 residues. The germline gives CDR1 ENHRY, CDR2 SYGVKD. CDR3 in amino acids: CAISDEGVRGYTF. The CDR3 nucleotides read TGTGCCATCAGTGACGAAGGGGTGCGGGGCTACACCTTC.

The gene calls are TRBV24-1 and TRBJ2-7; no clear D. Trimming took off 3 bases at V and 5 bases at J, with 16 bases between the two ends. Germline CDR1 is KGHDR and CDR2 is SFDVKD. The CDR3 spans 15 residues. The CDR3 DNA is TGTGCCACCAGTGATCCCCTAAATGGTTTCCACGAGCAGTACTTC. Amino acid sequence: CATSDPLNGFHEQYF.

The gene calls are TRBV12-3 or TRBV12-4 and TRBJ2-3; D is undetermined. There are 11 residues in the CDR3. V gave up 5 bases and J gave up 6 bases, with 6 bases separating them. Here the CDR3 DNA reads TGTGCCAGCAGTCCACGGGATACGCAGTATTTT. This codes for CASSPRDTQYF.

The V call is TRBV3-1 (or the pseudogene TRBV3-2), the J call TRBJ1-2; 7 bases align to TRBD1. The ends lost 4 bases at V and 8 bases at J; junction bases unmatched: 7. Germline V gene sequence: CDR1 LGHDT, CDR2 YNNKEL (reference sequence). CDR3 length: 13 amino acids. The CDR3 is CASSPGQQRGYTF. The CDR3 DNA sequence: TGTGCCAGCAGCCCGGGACAGCAACGGGGCTACACCTTC.

This chain's CDR3 is CASSGALEGSYEQYF. CDR3 coding DNA: TGTGCCAGCAGCGGGGCCCTGGAAGGGTCCTACGAGCAGTACTTC. The chain joins TRBV11-2 to TRBJ2-7, with TRBD1 as a possible D gene (5 bases). The V and J ends lost 5 bases and 1 base respectively, with 15 bases between them. This CDR3 contains 15 residues. The germline V gene encodes CDR1 SGHAT and CDR2 FQNNGV. Full variable domain (outside the CDR3, taken from reference TRBV11-2 and TRBJ2-7): EAGVAQSPRYKIIEKRQSVAFWCNPISGHATLYWYQQILGQGPKLLIQFQNNGVVDDSQLPKDRFSAERLKGVDSTLKIQPAKLEDSAVYLCASSGALEGSYEQYFGPGTRLTVT.

In this sample, this clone turned up a few times. The rearrangement links TRBV2 to TRBJ2-7, with 8 bases aligning to TRBD1. CDR1 and CDR2 from the germline V gene are SNHLY and FYNNEI. Trimming at V came to 4 bases and at J to 3 bases, leaving 2 bases not matched to a gene. The CDR3 runs to 13 residues. CDR3 amino acids: CASSARGLYEQYF. CDR3 DNA sequence: TGTGCCAGCAGTGCCAGGGGGCTCTACGAGCAGTACTTC.

The V call is TRBV7-2, the J call TRBJ1-1, with 10 bases fitting TRBD1. Trimming removed 6 bases from V and 4 bases from J; junction bases left unmatched: 8. Germline values: CDR1 SGHTA, CDR2 FQGNSA. The CDR3 contains 15 residues. CDR3 DNA sequence: TGTGCCAGCAGTCGGACAGGGGGACCTGGCACTGAAGCTTTCTTT. Translating it yields CASSRTGGPGTEAFF.

The rearrangement joins TRBV7-2 to TRBJ2-5, with TRBD2 identical over 9 bases. The CDR3 totals 16 residues. The V segment lost 5 bases and the J segment 5 bases; nucleotides outside the gene matches: 12. Per the germline V gene, CDR1 is SGHTA and CDR2 is FQGNSA. The CDR3 loop is CASSQGRRGGLETQYF. The CDR3 coding sequence is TGTGCCAGCAGCCAAGGGCGGCGGGGGGGCCTCGAGACCCAGTACTTC.

The rearrangement joins TRBV28 to TRBJ2-4, with 8 bases matching TRBD1. The junction had 12 bases not matched to a gene; V was cut back by 5 bases and J by 3 bases. Germline values: CDR1 MDHEN, CDR2 SYDVKM. The CDR3 has 17 amino acids. The CDR3 protein is CASSPGSGGRGKNIQYF. CDR3 DNA sequence: TGTGCCAGCAGTCCCGGGTCAGGGGGCAGAGGCAAAAACATTCAGTACTTC.

The V gene is TRBV11-2, the J gene TRBJ2-1; 8 bases are a match to TRBD2. The ends lost 1 base at V and 6 bases at J; junction bases unmatched: 5. CDR1 and CDR2 (germline): SGHAT, FQNNGV. This CDR3 contains 15 residues. The CDR3 protein is CASSLGAGTSNEQFF. The CDR3 nucleotides read TGTGCCAGCAGCTTAGGGGCAGGGACTAGCAATGAGCAGTTCTTC. The variable domain in full, completed from reference TRBV11-2 and TRBJ2-1, reads EAGVAQSPRYKIIEKRQSVAFWCNPISGHATLYWYQQILGQGPKLLIQFQNNGVVDDSQLPKDRFSAERLKGVDSTLKIQPAKLEDSAVYLCASSLGAGTSNEQFFGPGTRLTVL.

V usage is TRBV11-2 and J usage is TRBJ2-1; 9 bases agree with TRBD1. The CDR3 is 15 residues long. CDR1 SGHAT and CDR2 FQNNGV come from the germline V gene. V gave up 5 bases and J gave up 4 bases; unmatched junction bases: 6. CDR3 DNA: TGTGCCAGCAGCCCCAACAGGGGGCTGTACAATGAGCAGTTCTTC. Its protein is CASSPNRGLYNEQFF. The full variable domain, in which reference TRBV11-2 and TRBJ2-1 provide the parts outside the CDR3, is EAGVAQSPRYKIIEKRQSVAFWCNPISGHATLYWYQQILGQGPKLLIQFQNNGVVDDSQLPKDRFSAERLKGVDSTLKIQPAKLEDSAVYLCASSPNRGLYNEQFFGPGTRLTVL.

The gene calls are TRBV4-3 and TRBJ2-2; D is uncertain. There are 13 residues in the CDR3. Between the trimmed V and J ends, which lost 6 bases and 1 base, there was a span of 6 bases. The V gene's germline CDR1 is LGHNA and CDR2 YSLEER. The CDR3 coding sequence is TGCGCCAGCAGTAAGGAGAACACCGGGGAGCTGTTTTTT. Translating it yields CASSKENTGELFF.

The V call is TRBV6-5, the J call TRBJ2-7; 9 nucleotides agree with TRBD2. The CDR3 sequence is 12 residues long. In germline, CDR1 is MNHEY, CDR2 SVGAGI. J was trimmed by 10 bases and V by 6 bases; bases with no gene match: 7. The CDR3 protein is CASSTGLAPQYF. For the CDR3, the DNA is TGTGCCAGCAGCACGGGACTAGCCCCACAGTACTTC.

The rearrangement joins TRBV28 to TRBJ1-1; the D gene is possibly TRBD1 (5 bases). Germline values: CDR1 MDHEN, CDR2 SYDVKM. V lost 5 bases and J lost 10, with 14 bases in between. The CDR3 totals 12 residues. CDR3 sequence reads: CASSPGVRVAFF. The CDR3 nucleotides read TGTGCCAGCAGTCCGGGGGTTAGGGTAGCTTTCTTT.

The genes are TRBV19 and TRBJ2-1; D gene unclear. Trimming cost V 3 bases and J 4 bases, with 10 bases left between them. Germline V gene data show CDR1 as LNHDA and CDR2 as SQIVND (reference sequence). This CDR3 is 14 amino acids long. The CDR3 loop reads CASSILLWYNEQFF. CDR3 nucleotide sequence: TGTGCCAGTAGTATCTTACTTTGGTACAATGAGCAGTTCTTC.

This clone was picked up one time. This chain joins TRBV29-1 and TRBJ2-5, with 9 bases identical to TRBD2. CDR3 length: 13 amino acids. The junction had 3 bases not matched to a gene; V was cut back by 5 bases and J by 2 bases. Germline V gene lookup returns CDR1 SQVTM and CDR2 ANQGSEA. For the CDR3, the DNA is TGCAGCGTTCAAACTAGCGGGCAAGAGACCCAGTACTTC. It translates to CSVQTSGQETQYF.

The chain joins TRBV7-9 to TRBJ1-1; tentatively, D is TRBD1 (5 bases). Germline V gene sequence: CDR1 SEHNR, CDR2 FQNEAQ (reference sequence). This CDR3 contains 13 residues. Trimming shortened V by 5 bases and J by 4 bases, and 11 bases separated the two germline ends. The CDR3, as DNA: TGTGCCAGCAGCCGGGCGGGGGGCACTGAAGCTTTCTTT. This translates into CASSRAGGTEAFF.